This is a list of T cell receptor beta chains from one sample in a study of T cell repertoires in cytomegalovirus infection. From the reads, TCRdb called clonotypes with MiXCR, one entry per CDR3 protein. The sample contains 150,000 to 200,000 distinct CDR3 sequences, approximately 19% of which appear only once. The specimen sequenced was PBMCs. These receptors all stem from a human donor in good health (CMV status not recorded). Some clones in this sample may be carry-over from other donors' samples. Both conserved end residues are part of each CDR3. The D gene is left open where the match is weak. Size is omitted from some rows. Given values are once, few, many or a class for expanded clones.

NA,TRBJ1-6,NA,TRBV27,CASSFDFSGQNNSPLHF,TGTGCCAGCAGTTTCGACTTCTCAGGACAGAATAATTCACCCCTCCACTTT
TRBD1,TRBJ1-4,NA,TRBV6-6,CASSLLGQGGEKLFF,TGTGCCAGCAGTCTCCTGGGACAGGGCGGTGAAAAACTGTTTTTT
TRBD1,TRBJ2-7,few,TRBV6-1,CASSERSGGDEQYF,TGTGCCAGCAGTGAAAGGTCAGGGGGCGACGAGCAGTACTTC
NA,TRBJ1-2,many,TRBV7-8,CASSYKRVNHYGYTF,TGTGCCAGCAGCTACAAAAGGGTAAATCACTATGGCTACACCTTC
TRBD2,TRBJ2-1,NA,TRBV18,CASSPSGVNEQFF,TGTGCCAGCTCACCAAGCGGGGTAAATGAGCAGTTCTTC
NA,TRBJ2-3,few,TRBV28,CASTILDSTDTQYF,TGTGCCAGCACCATCCTGGACTCCACAGATACGCAGTATTTT
TRBD2,TRBJ2-5,many,TRBV12-5,CASGLGLAGGLETQYF,TGTGCTAGTGGTCTAGGACTAGCGGGAGGACTGGAGACCCAGTACTTC
NA,TRBJ1-3,many,TRBV30,CAWMDSGNTIYF,TGTGCCTGGATGGACTCTGGAAACACCATATATTTT
TRBD2,TRBJ2-1,many,TRBV5-4,CASSPKSGIGDEQFF,TGTGCCAGCAGCCCAAAGAGCGGGATCGGCGATGAGCAGTTCTTC
NA,TRBJ2-2,many,TRBV6-1,CASSSGTNTGELFF,TGTGCCAGCAGTAGCGGCACGAACACCGGGGAGCTGTTTTTT
TRBD2,TRBJ2-3,few,TRBV4-1,CASSQAFLAGDSTDTQYF,TGCGCCAGCAGCCAAGCCTTCCTAGCGGGAGATTCCACAGATACGCAGTATTTT
NA,TRBJ2-1,NA,TRBV7-3,CASSPGRGGYNEQFF,TGTGCCAGCAGCCCCGGCAGGGGGGGCTACAATGAGCAGTTCTTC
TRBD2,TRBJ2-3,many,TRBV7-2,CASSFGREGDTQYF,TGTGCCAGCAGCTTTGGGCGGGAGGGAGATACGCAGTATTTT
NA,TRBJ1-4,NA,TRBV27,CASSLGAYEKLFF,TGTGCCAGCAGTTTGGGGGCGTATGAAAAACTGTTTTTT
NA,TRBJ2-3,NA,TRBV2,CASRADSHTDTQYF,TGTGCCAGCAGGGCGGACAGCCACACAGATACGCAGTATTTT
NA,TRBJ2-7,few,TRBV18,CASSPFSAGDEQYF,TGTGCCAGCTCACCATTTTCGGCAGGGGACGAGCAGTACTTC
NA,TRBJ1-1,few,TRBV11-1,CASSLKGRDGEAFF,TGTGCCAGCAGCTTAAAGGGGAGGGACGGTGAAGCTTTCTTT
NA,TRBJ1-1,few,TRBV5-1,CASSLIADTEAFF,TGCGCCAGCAGCTTGATAGCTGACACTGAAGCTTTCTTT
TRBD2,TRBJ2-7,NA,TRBV20-1,CSASGRVGREQYF,TGCAGTGCTAGCGGGAGGGTTGGAAGGGAGCAGTACTTC
NA,TRBJ2-7,many,TRBV4-1,CASSHAWQASYEQYF,TGCGCCAGCAGCCACGCCTGGCAGGCATCCTACGAGCAGTACTTC
TRBD2,TRBJ2-1,many,TRBV7-2,CASSRTSGHNEQFF,TGTGCCAGCAGCCGGACTAGCGGACACAATGAGCAGTTCTTC
NA,TRBJ1-1,few,TRBV7-2,CASSTQPIVTGSTPEAFF,TGTGCCAGCAGCACCCAGCCCATTGTGACTGGAAGTACCCCTGAAGCTTTCTTT